The rows below give T cell receptor beta chains drawn from one sample of a study of blood T cell repertoires in COVID-19. Profiling relied on immunoSEQ multiplex PCR, and the TCRdb table lists in-frame clones only, not all of them. The sample has 65,000 to 100,000 clones, roughly 80% seen once. Sequencing was performed on peripheral blood. The receptor set was obtained from a woman of 80 years or more with acute or convalescent COVID-19. Both conserved end residues are part of each CDR3. The D gene is left open where the match is weak. Not every row has a clone size; where given, it reads once, few, many or a size class.

CDR3nt: TGTGCCTGGAGCCCGGCGGGACAGGGGGTAGGCAATCAGCCCCAGCATTTT; CDR3aa: CAWSPAGQGVGNQPQHF; j_gene: TRBJ1-5; abundance: -; v_gene: TRBV30; d_gene: TRBD1
CDR3nt: TGTGCCAGCAGACGACAGGTGCAATCCACAGATACGCAGTATTTT; CDR3aa: CASRRQVQSTDTQYF; j_gene: TRBJ2-3; abundance: -; v_gene: TRBV7-2; d_gene: -
CDR3nt: TGTGCCAGCAGTAGGACTAGCGATACGCAGTATTTT; CDR3aa: CASSRTSDTQYF; j_gene: TRBJ2-3; abundance: -; v_gene: TRBV2; d_gene: TRBD2
CDR3nt: TGTGCCAGCAGCTTAAATACCTACGAGCAGTACTTC; CDR3aa: CASSLNTYEQYF; j_gene: TRBJ2-7; abundance: few; v_gene: TRBV7-8; d_gene: -
CDR3nt: TGTGCCAGCAGTCGTCCGGGACAGGGTGAAAAACTGTTTTTT; CDR3aa: CASSRPGQGEKLFF; j_gene: TRBJ1-4; abundance: -; v_gene: TRBV13; d_gene: TRBD1
CDR3nt: TGTGCCAGCAGCCGACGCGGGACGGGGGCTGGGGCCAACGTCCTGACTTTC; CDR3aa: CASSRRGTGAGANVLTF; j_gene: TRBJ2-6; abundance: once; v_gene: TRBV7-3; d_gene: -
CDR3nt: TGTGCCAGCAGCCAAAGCCGGGACAGGAGGCTGAACACTGAAGCTTTCTTT; CDR3aa: CASSQSRDRRLNTEAFF; j_gene: TRBJ1-1; abundance: once; v_gene: TRBV4-2; d_gene: TRBD1
CDR3nt: TGTGCCAGCAGTCCGACAGGGCGGAACACTGAAGCTTTCTTT; CDR3aa: CASSPTGRNTEAFF; j_gene: TRBJ1-1; abundance: -; v_gene: TRBV27; d_gene: TRBD1
CDR3nt: TGTGCCAGCTTAACCGGAGCCGGCTACACCTTC; CDR3aa: CASLTGAGYTF; j_gene: TRBJ1-2; abundance: -; v_gene: TRBV6-5; d_gene: -
CDR3nt: TGTGCCTGGAGTGTACGGGCAGGGCAACACTATGGCTACACCTTC; CDR3aa: CAWSVRAGQHYGYTF; j_gene: TRBJ1-2; abundance: -; v_gene: TRBV30; d_gene: -
CDR3nt: TGTGCCAGCAGTTACCCTAGCGGGGGCGCCTACAATGAGCAGTTCTTC; CDR3aa: CASSYPSGGAYNEQFF; j_gene: TRBJ2-1; abundance: -; v_gene: TRBV6-5; d_gene: TRBD2
CDR3nt: TGTGCCATCAGTGAGTCACCTGGCGGTCAGCCCCAGCATTTT; CDR3aa: CAISESPGGQPQHF; j_gene: TRBJ1-5; abundance: -; v_gene: TRBV10-3; d_gene: -
CDR3nt: TGTGCCAGCAGTTTACGCAACCGGGACAGGGGCAATGAGCAGTTCTTC; CDR3aa: CASSLRNRDRGNEQFF; j_gene: TRBJ2-1; abundance: -; v_gene: TRBV27; d_gene: TRBD1
CDR3nt: TGTGCCATCAGTGAGTCGGAGACAGGAGCCGTCGGGGCCCAGCATTTT; CDR3aa: CAISESETGAVGAQHF; j_gene: TRBJ1-5; abundance: -; v_gene: TRBV10-3; d_gene: -
CDR3nt: TGTGCCAGCAGCCAAAAGAGCCGACAACCAAGGGGCTACACCTTC; CDR3aa: CASSQKSRQPRGYTF; j_gene: TRBJ1-2; abundance: -; v_gene: TRBV3-1/TRBV3-2; d_gene: -
CDR3nt: TGTGCCAGCAGCTCCCGGACTAGCGGGGCAGGCACAGATACGCAGTATTTT; CDR3aa: CASSSRTSGAGTDTQYF; j_gene: TRBJ2-3; abundance: few; v_gene: TRBV11-2; d_gene: TRBD2
CDR3nt: TGTGCCAGCTCATCGTACAGGGGACGGAACACTGAAGCTTTCTTT; CDR3aa: CASSSYRGRNTEAFF; j_gene: TRBJ1-1; abundance: -; v_gene: TRBV18; d_gene: TRBD1
CDR3nt: TGTGCCAGCAGCAAACCCACAGGGGGTCTCGGTGGAAACACCATATATTTT; CDR3aa: CASSKPTGGLGGNTIYF; j_gene: TRBJ1-3; abundance: -; v_gene: TRBV5-4; d_gene: TRBD1
CDR3nt: TGTGCCAGCAGCTTGGGGGTTAGCGGGGAGGGCGAGCAGTACTTC; CDR3aa: CASSLGVSGEGEQYF; j_gene: TRBJ2-7; abundance: -; v_gene: TRBV5-4; d_gene: TRBD2
CDR3nt: TGTGCCTGGAGTGTAGGACTCGATCAGCCCCAGCATTTT; CDR3aa: CAWSVGLDQPQHF; j_gene: TRBJ1-5; abundance: -; v_gene: TRBV30; d_gene: -
CDR3nt: TGTGCCTGGAGTGGTCAGGAATCCTACGAGCAGTACTTC; CDR3aa: CAWSGQESYEQYF; j_gene: TRBJ2-7; abundance: -; v_gene: TRBV30; d_gene: -
CDR3nt: TGTGCCAGCAGGCGGTGGTCCAAACCTCGCAATGAGCAGTTCTTC; CDR3aa: CASRRWSKPRNEQFF; j_gene: TRBJ2-1; abundance: -; v_gene: TRBV28; d_gene: -
CDR3nt: TGTGCCAGCAGCCTCGGCCCCGACAGGGGGAAGAATGGCTACACCTTC; CDR3aa: CASSLGPDRGKNGYTF; j_gene: TRBJ1-2; abundance: -; v_gene: TRBV7-2; d_gene: TRBD1
CDR3nt: TGTGCCAGCAGCTTAGCGGGACGGACTATAGCCAAAAACATTCAGTACTTC; CDR3aa: CASSLAGRTIAKNIQYF; j_gene: TRBJ2-4; abundance: -; v_gene: TRBV7-9; d_gene: -
CDR3nt: TGTGCCAGCAGCTTGGGACAGGACGGGGACATTCAGTACTTC; CDR3aa: CASSLGQDGDIQYF; j_gene: TRBJ2-4; abundance: -; v_gene: TRBV5-6; d_gene: -
CDR3nt: TGTGCCAGCAGCGCCTCTAGACCTCGCACAGATACGCAGTATTTT; CDR3aa: CASSASRPRTDTQYF; j_gene: TRBJ2-3; abundance: -; v_gene: TRBV21-1; d_gene: -
CDR3nt: TGTGCCACTGGTCATCGAGATAATTCACCCCTCCACTTT; CDR3aa: CATGHRDNSPLHF; j_gene: TRBJ1-6; abundance: few; v_gene: TRBV19; d_gene: -
CDR3nt: TGTGCCAGCAGTCCACTCACTAGCGGGGGAGGCGAGCAGTACTTC; CDR3aa: CASSPLTSGGGEQYF; j_gene: TRBJ2-7; abundance: few; v_gene: TRBV27; d_gene: TRBD2
CDR3nt: TGTGCCAGCAGGTTAACAGGGGGCTTGAATCAGCCCCAGCATTTT; CDR3aa: CASRLTGGLNQPQHF; j_gene: TRBJ1-5; abundance: once; v_gene: TRBV2; d_gene: TRBD1
CDR3nt: TGTGCCAGCAGCAGACAATTTAGTCGTCGACCTTTGGCTAGCACAGATACGCAGTATTTT; CDR3aa: CASSRQFSRRPLASTDTQYF; j_gene: TRBJ2-3; abundance: -; v_gene: TRBV12-1; d_gene: -
CDR3nt: TGCAGTGCTGAGGCCAAAAACATTCAGTACTTC; CDR3aa: CSAEAKNIQYF; j_gene: TRBJ2-4; abundance: -; v_gene: TRBV20-1; d_gene: -
CDR3nt: TGTGCCAGCAGCCTCCCACGCGGGGGCGCAGATACGCAGTATTTT; CDR3aa: CASSLPRGGADTQYF; j_gene: TRBJ2-3; abundance: -; v_gene: TRBV3-1/TRBV3-2; d_gene: -
CDR3nt: TGTGCCAGCAGTGGGGACACCCAGGGTGAGCAGTTCTTC; CDR3aa: CASSGDTQGEQFF; j_gene: TRBJ2-1; abundance: few; v_gene: TRBV2; d_gene: -
CDR3nt: TGTGCCAGCAGCTTAGCTGCCCAGGGTAGAACTGAAGCTTTCTTT; CDR3aa: CASSLAAQGRTEAFF; j_gene: TRBJ1-1; abundance: -; v_gene: TRBV7-2; d_gene: -
CDR3nt: TGTGCCAGTACCGAAGGGGGGGGGCGCGCCTATGGCTACACCTTC; CDR3aa: CASTEGGGRAYGYTF; j_gene: TRBJ1-2; abundance: -; v_gene: TRBV19; d_gene: -
CDR3nt: TGTGCCAGCAGCCAGGGACTAGCGGGGAAAGAGACCCAGTACTTC; CDR3aa: CASSQGLAGKETQYF; j_gene: TRBJ2-5; abundance: -; v_gene: TRBV6-4; d_gene: TRBD2
CDR3nt: TGTGCCAGCAGTTTTTTTCCGCGAACGAACACTGAAGCTTTCTTT; CDR3aa: CASSFFPRTNTEAFF; j_gene: TRBJ1-1; abundance: -; v_gene: TRBV6-5; d_gene: -
CDR3nt: TGTGCCAGCAGCCGGGGATTCACAGACGAGCAGTACTTC; CDR3aa: CASSRGFTDEQYF; j_gene: TRBJ2-7; abundance: -; v_gene: TRBV7-2; d_gene: -
CDR3nt: TGTGCCAGCACTCGGACCCAGACAGGGAACAATGGCTACACCTTC; CDR3aa: CASTRTQTGNNGYTF; j_gene: TRBJ1-2; abundance: -; v_gene: TRBV6-5; d_gene: TRBD1
CDR3nt: TGTGCCAGCAGTGAGATAGCGGGGGGCCAAGAGACCCAGTACTTC; CDR3aa: CASSEIAGGQETQYF; j_gene: TRBJ2-5; abundance: -; v_gene: TRBV6-1; d_gene: TRBD2
CDR3nt: TGTGCCAGCAGCTTGCCCGGACTAGGGCGCACGGAGACCCAGTACTTC; CDR3aa: CASSLPGLGRTETQYF; j_gene: TRBJ2-5; abundance: -; v_gene: TRBV5-4; d_gene: TRBD2
CDR3nt: TGTGCCAGCAGCCAAGTAGGGGCTGGCTACACCTTC; CDR3aa: CASSQVGAGYTF; j_gene: TRBJ1-2; abundance: -; v_gene: TRBV4-2; d_gene: -
CDR3nt: TGTGCCATCAGTGGTTCAGACAATCAGCCCCAGCATTTT; CDR3aa: CAISGSDNQPQHF; j_gene: TRBJ1-5; abundance: -; v_gene: TRBV10-3; d_gene: -
CDR3nt: TGTGCCAGCAGCGTAGGAGTGACAGGGGCTCTAGATACGCAGTATTTT; CDR3aa: CASSVGVTGALDTQYF; j_gene: TRBJ2-3; abundance: -; v_gene: TRBV9; d_gene: TRBD1
CDR3nt: TGTGCCAGCAGTAGGCGTCCAGGGATAAACCCTGGGGCCAACGTCCTGACTTTC; CDR3aa: CASSRRPGINPGANVLTF; j_gene: TRBJ2-6; abundance: -; v_gene: TRBV9; d_gene: -
CDR3nt: TGTGCCAGCAGCTCGGGATTCCACCACCGGGGTGGAGGTCAGCCCCAGCATTTT; CDR3aa: CASSSGFHHRGGGQPQHF; j_gene: TRBJ1-5; abundance: few; v_gene: TRBV5-4; d_gene: -
CDR3nt: TGTGCCAGCAGCCCAAGGACAGAGCCCTATTCACCCCTCCACTTT; CDR3aa: CASSPRTEPYSPLHF; j_gene: TRBJ1-6; abundance: -; v_gene: TRBV7-8; d_gene: -
CDR3nt: TGCGCCAGCAGTAAGAGGGTGGGAAGCTCCTACGAGCAGTACTTC; CDR3aa: CASSKRVGSSYEQYF; j_gene: TRBJ2-7; abundance: -; v_gene: TRBV23-1; d_gene: -
CDR3nt: TGTGCCAGCGAGCCGGGGGAATCGTACTATGGCTACACCTTC; CDR3aa: CASEPGESYYGYTF; j_gene: TRBJ1-2; abundance: -; v_gene: TRBV6-5; d_gene: -
CDR3nt: TGTGCCAGCGGACCCGTGGGGGCGGCGGACTATGGCTACACCTTC; CDR3aa: CASGPVGAADYGYTF; j_gene: TRBJ1-2; abundance: -; v_gene: TRBV28; d_gene: -
CDR3nt: TGTGCCAGCAGCTTGGATGCTAGTGCTGTCGCCGGGGAGCTGTTTTTT; CDR3aa: CASSLDASAVAGELFF; j_gene: TRBJ2-2; abundance: -; v_gene: TRBV5-4; d_gene: -